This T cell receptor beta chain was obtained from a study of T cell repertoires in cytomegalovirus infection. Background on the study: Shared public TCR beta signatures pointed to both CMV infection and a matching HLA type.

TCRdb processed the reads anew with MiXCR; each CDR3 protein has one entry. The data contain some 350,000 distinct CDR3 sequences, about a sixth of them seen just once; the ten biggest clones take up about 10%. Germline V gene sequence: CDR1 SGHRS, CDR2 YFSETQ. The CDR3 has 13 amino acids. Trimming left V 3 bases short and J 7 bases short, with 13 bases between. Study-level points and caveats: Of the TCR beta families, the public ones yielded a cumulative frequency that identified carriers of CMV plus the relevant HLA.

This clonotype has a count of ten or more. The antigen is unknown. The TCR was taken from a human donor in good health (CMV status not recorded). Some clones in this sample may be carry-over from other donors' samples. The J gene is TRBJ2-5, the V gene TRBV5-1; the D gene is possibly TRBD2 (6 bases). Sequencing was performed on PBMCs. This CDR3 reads CASSWGTGGTQYF. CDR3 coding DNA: TGCGCCAGCAGCTGGGGCACCGGGGGGACCCAGTACTTC.